This T cell receptor beta chain was identified during a study of blood T cell repertoires in COVID-19. Study-level background: Researchers got acute and convalescent COVID-19 samples from the United States, Italy and Spain. Sources were T cells, B-cell-depleted T cells, or PBMCs; the material itself was cDNA or gDNA.

Methods used by the authors: Estimation of nucleated cell counts was performed using reference gene primer amplification. The data were produced by immunoSEQ multiplex PCR, yet TCRdb's version contains in-frame clones alone and is incomplete. V, J and clone size derive from that table, while D and trimming were established from the DNA sequence. The sample contains around 140,000 clones, approximately 84% of which appear only once. What was sequenced was peripheral blood. The receptor comes from a woman at least 80 years old with acute or convalescent COVID-19.

Written as DNA, the CDR3 is TGTGCCAGCAGTTACTCACAGGGCCACCATGGCTACACCTTC. It translates to CASSYSQGHHGYTF. V usage is TRBV6-2 or TRBV6-3 and J usage is TRBJ1-2; tentatively, D is TRBD1 (6 bases). Per the germline V gene, CDR1 is MNHEY and CDR2 is SVGEGT. This CDR3 comprises 14 residues. The germline V and J ends were trimmed by 0 bases and 6 bases, with 11 bases remaining between them.